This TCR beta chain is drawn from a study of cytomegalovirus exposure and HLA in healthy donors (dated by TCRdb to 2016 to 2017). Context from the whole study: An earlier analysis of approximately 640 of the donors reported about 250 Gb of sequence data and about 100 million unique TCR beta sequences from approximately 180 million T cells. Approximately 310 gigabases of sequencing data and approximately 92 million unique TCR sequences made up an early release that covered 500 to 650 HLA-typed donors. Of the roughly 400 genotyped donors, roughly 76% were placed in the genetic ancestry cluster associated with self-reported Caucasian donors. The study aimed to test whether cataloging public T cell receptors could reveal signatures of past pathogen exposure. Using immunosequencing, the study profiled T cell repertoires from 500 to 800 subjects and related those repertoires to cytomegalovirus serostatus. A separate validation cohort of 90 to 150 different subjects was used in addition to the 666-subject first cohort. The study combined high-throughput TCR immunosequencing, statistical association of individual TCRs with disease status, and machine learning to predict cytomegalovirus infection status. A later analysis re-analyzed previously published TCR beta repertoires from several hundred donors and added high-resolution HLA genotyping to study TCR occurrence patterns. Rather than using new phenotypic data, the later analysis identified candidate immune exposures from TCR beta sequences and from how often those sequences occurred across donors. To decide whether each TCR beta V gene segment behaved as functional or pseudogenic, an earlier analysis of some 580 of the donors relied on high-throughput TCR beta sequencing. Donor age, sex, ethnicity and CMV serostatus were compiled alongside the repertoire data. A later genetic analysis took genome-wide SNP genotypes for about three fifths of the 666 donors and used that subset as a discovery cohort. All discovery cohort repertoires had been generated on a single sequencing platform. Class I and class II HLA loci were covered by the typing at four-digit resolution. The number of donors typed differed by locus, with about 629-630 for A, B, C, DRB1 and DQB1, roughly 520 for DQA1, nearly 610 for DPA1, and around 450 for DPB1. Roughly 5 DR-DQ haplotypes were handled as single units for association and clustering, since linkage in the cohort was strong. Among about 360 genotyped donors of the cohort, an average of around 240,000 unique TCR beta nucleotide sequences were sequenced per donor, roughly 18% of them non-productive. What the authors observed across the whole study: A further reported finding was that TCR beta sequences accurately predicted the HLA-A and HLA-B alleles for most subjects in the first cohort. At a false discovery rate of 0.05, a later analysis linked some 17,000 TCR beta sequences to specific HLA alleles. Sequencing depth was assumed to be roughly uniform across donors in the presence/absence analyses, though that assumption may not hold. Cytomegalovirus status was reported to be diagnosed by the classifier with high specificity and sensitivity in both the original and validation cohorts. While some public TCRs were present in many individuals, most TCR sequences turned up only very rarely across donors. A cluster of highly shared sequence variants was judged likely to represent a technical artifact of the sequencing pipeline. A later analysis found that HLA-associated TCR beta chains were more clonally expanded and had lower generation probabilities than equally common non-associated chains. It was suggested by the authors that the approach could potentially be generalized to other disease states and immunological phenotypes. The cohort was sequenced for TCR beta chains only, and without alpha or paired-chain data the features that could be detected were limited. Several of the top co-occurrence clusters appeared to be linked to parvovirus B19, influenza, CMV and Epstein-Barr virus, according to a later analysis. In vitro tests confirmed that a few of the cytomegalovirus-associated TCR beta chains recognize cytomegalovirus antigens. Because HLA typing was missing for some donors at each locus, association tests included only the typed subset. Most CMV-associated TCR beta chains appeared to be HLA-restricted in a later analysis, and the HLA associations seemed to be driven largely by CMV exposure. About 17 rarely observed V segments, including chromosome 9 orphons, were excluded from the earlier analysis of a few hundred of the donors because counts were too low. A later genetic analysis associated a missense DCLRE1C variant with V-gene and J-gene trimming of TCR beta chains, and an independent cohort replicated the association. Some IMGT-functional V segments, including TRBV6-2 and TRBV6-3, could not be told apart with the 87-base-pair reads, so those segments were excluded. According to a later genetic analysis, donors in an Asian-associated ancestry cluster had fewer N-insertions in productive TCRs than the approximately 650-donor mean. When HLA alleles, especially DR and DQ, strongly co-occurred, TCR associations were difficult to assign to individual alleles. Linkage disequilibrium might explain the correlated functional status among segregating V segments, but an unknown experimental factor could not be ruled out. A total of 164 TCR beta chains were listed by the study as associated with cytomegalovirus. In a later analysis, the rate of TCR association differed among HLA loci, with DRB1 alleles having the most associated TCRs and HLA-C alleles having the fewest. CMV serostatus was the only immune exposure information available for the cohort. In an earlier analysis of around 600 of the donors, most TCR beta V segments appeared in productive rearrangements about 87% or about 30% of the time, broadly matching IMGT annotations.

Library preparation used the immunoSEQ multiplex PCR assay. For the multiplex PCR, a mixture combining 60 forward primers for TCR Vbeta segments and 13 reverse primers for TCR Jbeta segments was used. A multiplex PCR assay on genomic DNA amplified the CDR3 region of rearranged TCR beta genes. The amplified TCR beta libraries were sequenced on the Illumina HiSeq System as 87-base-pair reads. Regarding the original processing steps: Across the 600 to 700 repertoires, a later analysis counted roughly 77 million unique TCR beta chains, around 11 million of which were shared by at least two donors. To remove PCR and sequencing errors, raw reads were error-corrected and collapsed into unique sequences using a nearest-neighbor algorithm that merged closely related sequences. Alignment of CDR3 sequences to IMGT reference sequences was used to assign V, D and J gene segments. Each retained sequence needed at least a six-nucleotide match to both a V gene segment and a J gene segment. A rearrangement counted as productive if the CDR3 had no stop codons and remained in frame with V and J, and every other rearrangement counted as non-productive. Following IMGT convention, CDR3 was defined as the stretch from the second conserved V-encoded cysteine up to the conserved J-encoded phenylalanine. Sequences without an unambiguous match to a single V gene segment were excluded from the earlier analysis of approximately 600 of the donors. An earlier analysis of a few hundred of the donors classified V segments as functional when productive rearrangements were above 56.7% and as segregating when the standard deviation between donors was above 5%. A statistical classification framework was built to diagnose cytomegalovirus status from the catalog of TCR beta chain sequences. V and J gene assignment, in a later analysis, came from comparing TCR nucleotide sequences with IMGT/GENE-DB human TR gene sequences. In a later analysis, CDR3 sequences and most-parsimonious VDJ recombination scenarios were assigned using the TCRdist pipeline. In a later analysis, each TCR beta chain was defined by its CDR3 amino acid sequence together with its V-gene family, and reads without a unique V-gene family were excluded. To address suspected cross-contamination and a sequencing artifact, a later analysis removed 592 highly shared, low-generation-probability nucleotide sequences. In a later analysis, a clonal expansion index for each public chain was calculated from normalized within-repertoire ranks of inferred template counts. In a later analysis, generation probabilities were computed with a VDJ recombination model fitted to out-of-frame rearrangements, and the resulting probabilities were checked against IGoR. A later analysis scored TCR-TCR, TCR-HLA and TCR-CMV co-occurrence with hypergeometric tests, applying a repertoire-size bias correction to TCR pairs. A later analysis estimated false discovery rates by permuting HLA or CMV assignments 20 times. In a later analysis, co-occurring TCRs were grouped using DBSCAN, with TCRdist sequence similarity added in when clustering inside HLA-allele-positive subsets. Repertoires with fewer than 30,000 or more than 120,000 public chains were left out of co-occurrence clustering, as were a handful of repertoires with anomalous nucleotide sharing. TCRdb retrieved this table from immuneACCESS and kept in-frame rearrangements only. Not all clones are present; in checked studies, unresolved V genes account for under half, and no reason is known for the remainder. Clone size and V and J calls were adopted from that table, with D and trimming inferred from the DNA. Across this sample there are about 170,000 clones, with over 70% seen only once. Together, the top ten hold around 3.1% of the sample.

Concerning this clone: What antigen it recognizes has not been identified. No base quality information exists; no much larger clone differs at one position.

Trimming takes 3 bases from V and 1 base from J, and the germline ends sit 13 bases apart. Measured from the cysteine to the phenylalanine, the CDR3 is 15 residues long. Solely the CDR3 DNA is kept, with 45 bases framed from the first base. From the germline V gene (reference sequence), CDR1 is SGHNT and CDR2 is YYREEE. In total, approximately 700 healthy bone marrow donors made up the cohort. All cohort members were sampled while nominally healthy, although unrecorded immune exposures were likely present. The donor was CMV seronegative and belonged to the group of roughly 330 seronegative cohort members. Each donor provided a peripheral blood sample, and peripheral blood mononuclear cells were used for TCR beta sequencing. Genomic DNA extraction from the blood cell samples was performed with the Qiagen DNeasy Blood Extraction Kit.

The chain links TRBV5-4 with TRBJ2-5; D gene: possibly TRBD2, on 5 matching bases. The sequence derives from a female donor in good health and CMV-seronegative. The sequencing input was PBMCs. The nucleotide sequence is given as TGTGCCAGCAGCTCTAGCTCTCCCGTCCAAGAGACCCAGTACTTC. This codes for CASSSSSPVQETQYF.